The source of this T cell receptor beta chain is a study of T cells expressing NK-cell markers. One entry per CDR3 protein, without DNA, is what TCRdb gives after re-calling the 5' RACE reads. There are roughly 300,000 distinct CDR3 sequences in the sample, with 4% to 5% held by the top ten. This CDR3 spans 16 amino acids. The germline gives CDR1 SGHRS, CDR2 YFSETQ. The sequence derives from a woman between 18 and 70 years old in good health. The sequenced sample was blood T cells: a sorted CD56 or NKG2C T cell subset, CD4+ or CD8+ T cells, or bulk PBMC T cells (not recorded which). This chain joins TRBV5-1 and TRBJ2-1; the D call from TCRdb, TRBD2, cannot be confirmed without DNA. The CDR3 spells CASSSLGAGGGNEQFF.